The 2 T cell receptor beta chains presented below share a single source sample, sequenced in a study of healthy donors' naive CD4 and CD8 T cells. TCR libraries were built from 500 to 550 ng of total RNA by linear amplification. TCRdb reprocessed the reads with MiXCR, giving one entry per CDR3 protein. Found here are roughly 200,000 distinct CDR3 sequences, about four fifths of them singletons; the top ten hold approximately 2.5%. Sequencing input: naive CD4+ and CD8+ T cells sorted from blood, pooled from several donors. These receptors originate from a pool of human donors in good health; the sample pools cells from several healthy donors.

The rearrangement uses TRBV6-5 and TRBJ2-1; D is uncertain. V shed 5 bases and J shed 6 bases, with 14 bases lying between them. Germline V gives CDR1 MNHEY, CDR2 SVGAGI. The CDR3 sequence is 14 residues long. CDR3: CASSQSRNSNEQFF. CDR3 bases: TGTGCCAGCAGTCAGTCTAGAAACTCCAATGAGCAGTTCTTC.

The J gene is TRBJ1-4, the V gene TRBV5-1, with 8 nucleotides matching TRBD1. CDR3 size: 15 residues. From germline, CDR1 is SGHRS and CDR2 YFSETQ. V gave up 1 base and J gave up 8 bases; unmatched junction bases: 7. This CDR3 is CASSLLQGVNEKLFF. CDR3 nucleotides: TGCGCCAGCAGCTTGTTACAGGGGGTGAACGAAAAACTGTTTTTT.